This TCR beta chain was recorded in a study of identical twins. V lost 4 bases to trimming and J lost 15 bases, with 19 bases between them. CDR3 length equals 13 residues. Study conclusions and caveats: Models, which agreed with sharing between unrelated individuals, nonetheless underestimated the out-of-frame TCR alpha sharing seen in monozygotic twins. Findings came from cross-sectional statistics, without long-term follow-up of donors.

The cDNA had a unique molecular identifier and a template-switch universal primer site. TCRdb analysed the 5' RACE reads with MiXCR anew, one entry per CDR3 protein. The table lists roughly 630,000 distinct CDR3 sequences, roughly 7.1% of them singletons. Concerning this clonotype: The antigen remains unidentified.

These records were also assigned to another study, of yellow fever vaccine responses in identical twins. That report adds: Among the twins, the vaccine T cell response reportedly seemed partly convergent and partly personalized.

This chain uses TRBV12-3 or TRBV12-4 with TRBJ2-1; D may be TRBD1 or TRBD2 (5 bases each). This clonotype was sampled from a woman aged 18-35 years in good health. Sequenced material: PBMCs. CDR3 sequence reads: CASSSALGRAAFF. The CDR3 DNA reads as TGTGCCAGCAGTTCCGCCTTGGGGCGGGCGGCGTTCTTC.